One T cell receptor (beta chain) is described in this entry. This entry belongs to a study of technical replicates of blood from a few donors. V lost 0 bases to trimming and J lost 3 bases; unmatched junction nucleotides: 5. The CDR3 runs 14 residues. The germline V gene has CDR1 GTSNPN and CDR2 SVGIG (reference sequence). Profiling relied on immunoSEQ multiplex PCR, and the TCRdb table lists in-frame clones only, not all of them. The sample shows 70,000 or so clones, over 70% of them seen only once. Material for sequencing was PBMCs. The TCR sequence derives from a human donor in good health. Some clones in this sample may be carry-over from other donors' samples. This chain uses TRBV30 with TRBJ2-7, with TRBD2 matching over 7 bases. The CDR3 reads CAWSVTSEGYEQYF. The DNA for the CDR3 is TGTGCCTGGAGTGTAACTAGCGAGGGCTACGAGCAGTACTTC.